One and the same sample provided the 2 T cell receptor beta chains below, sequenced in a study of T cell repertoires in cytomegalovirus infection. Each CDR3 protein is one row after TCRdb ran MiXCR on the reads. The sample records some 440,000 distinct CDR3 sequences, about a third being singletons. What was sequenced was PBMCs. All receptors come from a human donor in good health (CMV status not recorded). Some clones in this sample may be carry-over from other donors' samples.

The chain is built from TRBV9 and TRBJ2-7; D is perhaps TRBD1 or TRBD2 (5 bases each). The germline V and J ends were trimmed by 3 bases and 0 bases, with 13 bases remaining between them. Looked up from germline, CDR1 is SGDLS and CDR2 is YYNGEE. The CDR3 totals 15 residues. The CDR3 sequence: CASSATGTHSYEQYF. The CDR3 nucleotides read TGTGCCAGCAGCGCAACCGGGACGCACTCCTACGAGCAGTACTTC.

The sample holds a few counts of this clonotype. This CDR3 reads CASSPAGLYGYTF. The CDR3 region has the DNA TGTGCCAGCAGTCCCGCGGGCCTCTATGGCTACACCTTC. The chain uses TRBV12-3 or TRBV12-4 and TRBJ1-2, with D hard to call. The CDR3 has 13 amino acids. V shed 5 bases and J shed 4 bases, with 11 bases lying between them.